This entry lists 28 T cell receptor beta chains sequenced from one sample in a study of liver allograft versus peripheral blood T cells. Study background: Transplanted livers and recipients' peripheral blood had their T cell receptor repertoires compared.

MiXCR was run by TCRdb on the reads, yielding one entry per CDR3 protein. The table records some 15,000 distinct CDR3 sequences, about 26% of them present only once. Receptors originate from a human patient who had a liver transplant. Some T cells may be supplied by the graft donor.

This chain uses TRBV5-6 with TRBJ1-4, with 9 bases that match TRBD1. With 5 bases clipped from V and 7 bases from J, the junction kept 3 bases outside the gene matches. The CDR3 sequence is 13 residues long. CDR1 and CDR2 (germline): SGHDT, YYEEEE. CDR3 protein: CASRQGATEKLFF. In nucleotides, the CDR3 is TGTGCCAGCAGACAGGGGGCGACTGAAAAACTGTTTTTT.

This chain joins TRBV10-3 and TRBJ1-1; D gene uncertain. Germline V gene data show CDR1 as ENHRY and CDR2 as SYGVKD. The CDR3 covers 15 residues. Between the trimmed V and J ends, which lost 2 bases and 1 base, there was a span of 11 bases. The CDR3 region is CAISEKEGKNTEAFF. CDR3 nucleotide sequence: TGTGCCATCAGTGAGAAAGAGGGAAAGAACACTGAAGCTTTCTTT.

This clonotype was counted at least ten times. The chain joins TRBV15 to TRBJ2-3; possible D gene TRBD1, 6 bases. With 2 bases removed from V and 1 base from J, the gap between germline ends came to 13 bases. The CDR3 has 16 amino acids. Germline lookup yields CDR1 LNHNV and CDR2 YYDKDF (reference sequence). The DNA for the CDR3 is TGTGCCACCAGCAGACCAAGGGGGTACGGCACAGATACGCAGTATTTT. This sequence encodes CATSRPRGYGTDTQYF.

V usage is TRBV20-1 and J usage is TRBJ1-1; D not certain. V lost 0 bases, J lost 2 bases, and 7 bases lay in between. The CDR3 has 13 amino acids. Germline CDR1 and CDR2: DFQATT and SNEGSKA (reference sequence). The DNA of the CDR3 is TGCAGTGCTAGAGATGGACGCAACACTGAAGCTTTCTTT. Its protein is CSARDGRNTEAFF.

This clonotype was recorded at least ten times. The rearrangement links TRBV29-1 to TRBJ2-7; 13 bases map to TRBD2. CDR3 size: 15 residues. The germline gives CDR1 SQVTM, CDR2 ANQGSEA. V was clipped by 4 bases and J by 3 bases; unmatched bases: 6. The DNA of the CDR3 is TGCAGCGTTGTGGTGACTAGCGGGGGGTACTACGAGCAGTACTTC. Translated, it gives CSVVVTSGGYYEQYF.

The chain combines TRBV9 with TRBJ2-5; D is undetermined. Germline CDR1 and CDR2: SGDLS and YYNGEE. CDR3 length equals 13 residues. V gave up 0 bases and J gave up 7 bases, with 10 bases separating them. This chain's CDR3 is CASSVDVFGTQYF. Here the CDR3 DNA reads TGTGCCAGCAGCGTAGATGTATTCGGGACCCAGTACTTC.

The chain's CDR3 is CASTQTGAFNQPQHF. As DNA, the CDR3 is TGTGCCAGCACCCAGACAGGGGCCTTCAATCAGCCCCAGCATTTT. The chain is built from TRBV6-6 and TRBJ1-5; 8 bases are shared with TRBD1. Trimming at V came to 7 bases and at J to 3 bases, leaving 8 bases not matched to a gene. The germline V gene has CDR1 MNHNY and CDR2 SVGAGI (reference sequence). The CDR3 is made up of 15 amino acids.

A word on this clonotype: A clone one base away is much larger, so this may be a read error. The rearrangement links TRBV18 to TRBJ1-2; no reliable D call. The CDR3 extends over 14 amino acids. Per the germline V gene, CDR1 is KGHSH and CDR2 is LQKENI. The CDR3 coding sequence is TGTGCCAGCTCCCCGGGGATTGCTAAATATGGCTACACCTTC. Amino acid sequence: CASSPGIAKYGYTF.

This chain links TRBV30 with TRBJ2-5, with 7 bases matching TRBD2. CDR3 size: 12 residues. The V gene's germline CDR1 is GTSNPN and CDR2 SVGIG (reference sequence). After removal of 5 bases from V and 4 bases from J, the junction contained 4 bases not matched to a gene. Written as DNA, the CDR3 is TGTGCCTGGGGGGGGGAGGGAGAGACCCAGTACTTC. It encodes CAWGGEGETQYF. The full variable domain, its missing parts supplied by reference TRBV30 and TRBJ2-5, is SQTIHQWPATLVQPVGSPLSLECTVEGTSNPNLYWYRQAAGRGLQLLFYSVGIGQISSEVPQNLSASRPQDRQFILSSKKLLLSDSGFYLCAWGGEGETQYFGPGTRLLVL.

The chain uses TRBV14 and TRBJ2-5, with 9 bases fitting TRBD1. J lost 3 bases, V lost 2 bases, and 13 bases had no gene match. The CDR3 is made up of 18 amino acids. Germline CDR1 reads SGHDN; CDR2 reads FVKESK. CDR3 region: CASSQSLAPGQGKETQYF. DNA for the CDR3: TGTGCCAGCAGCCAAAGTCTCGCCCCGGGACAGGGAAAAGAGACCCAGTACTTC. Combining the CDR3 with reference TRBV14 and TRBJ2-5 gives the whole variable domain EAGVTQFPSHSVIEKGQTVTLRCDPISGHDNLYWYRRVMGKEIKFLLHFVKESKQDESGMPNNRFLAERTGGTYSTLKVQPAELEDSGVYFCASSQSLAPGQGKETQYFGPGTRLLVL.

The chain joins TRBV20-1 to TRBJ2-5; TRBD2 aligns across 14 bases. The CDR3 consists of 13 residues. The V gene's germline CDR1 is DFQATT and CDR2 SNEGSKA (reference sequence). V trimming: 5 bases; J trimming: 5 bases; junction bases outside the gene matches: 1. CDR3 region: CSAGTSGGETQYF. In DNA form, the CDR3 reads TGCAGTGCTGGGACTAGCGGGGGTGAGACCCAGTACTTC.

The rearrangement joins TRBV20-1 to TRBJ1-6; no clear D gene. CDR1 is DFQATT, CDR2 SNEGSKA, per germline (reference sequence). Between the trimmed V and J ends, which lost 1 base and 4 bases, there was a span of 14 bases. The CDR3 runs to 16 residues. CDR3 sequence reads: CSARVGFGQYNSPLHF. The CDR3, as DNA: TGCAGTGCTAGAGTGGGTTTCGGCCAGTATAATTCACCCCTCCACTTT.

The chain recombines TRBV7-9 with TRBJ1-6; 10 nucleotides line up with TRBD1. This CDR3 has 16 residues. Looked up from germline, CDR1 is SEHNR and CDR2 is FQNEAQ (reference sequence). The V segment lost 5 bases and the J segment 9 bases; nucleotides outside the gene matches: 10. CDR3 DNA sequence: TGTGCCAGCAGCCAAAGAGGACAGGGGGTGGGTTCACCCCTCCACTTT. Its protein is CASSQRGQGVGSPLHF.

This clonotype has a handful of counts. As DNA, the CDR3 is TGTGCCAGCAGCGGGGCAGGGAGGTCCTACGAGCAGTACTTC. Its protein product is CASSGAGRSYEQYF. The chain employs TRBV5-6 and TRBJ2-7; D may be TRBD2 (6 bases). The CDR3 contains 14 residues. Germline lookup yields CDR1 SGHDT and CDR2 YYEEEE. Trimming removed 4 bases at V and 1 base at J, with 12 bases between. Variable domain in full (rest from reference TRBV5-6 and TRBJ2-7): DAGVTQSPTHLIKTRGQQVTLRCSPKSGHDTVSWYQQALGQGPQFIFQYYEEEERQRGNFPDRFSGHQFPNYSSELNVNALLLGDSALYLCASSGAGRSYEQYFGPGTRLTVT.

The table lists this clonotype with a few counts. The chain employs TRBV6-5 and TRBJ1-2; 7 bases line up with TRBD1. Germline V CDR1 and CDR2: MNHEY, SVGAGI. V lost 2 bases to trimming and J lost 8 bases; unmatched junction nucleotides: 20. This CDR3 is built from 18 residues. CDR3 in DNA: TGTGCCAGCAGTTACCACGGCAGGGCCGGGACGCAGGGGGGCGGCTACACCTTC. The encoded protein is CASSYHGRAGTQGGGYTF.

This clonotype was counted between two and nine times. V and J are TRBV28 and TRBJ2-6, with D tentatively TRBD2 (6 bases). Trimming took off 7 bases at V and 2 bases at J, with 12 bases between the two ends. CDR1 is MDHEN, CDR2 SYDVKM, per germline. The CDR3 has 15 residues. The CDR3 DNA follows: TGTGCCAGCACCCAAGGAGGGACTGGGGCCAACGTCCTGACTTTC. Encoded protein: CASTQGGTGANVLTF.

This rearrangement joins TRBV5-6 to TRBJ2-7; a weak D match, TRBD1 (6 bases). Trimming took off 5 bases at V and 0 bases at J, with 15 bases between the two ends. The germline V gene encodes CDR1 SGHDT and CDR2 YYEEEE. The CDR3 contains 15 residues. The CDR3 here is CASSHRDIVSYEQYF. The CDR3 coding sequence is TGTGCCAGCAGTCACCGGGACATAGTCTCCTACGAGCAGTACTTC.

A remark on this clonotype: This sequence is one base from a far larger clone and is likely a read error. The chain joins TRBV6-1 to TRBJ1-1; D not resolved. Germline V gives CDR1 MNHNS, CDR2 SASEGT. CDR3 length: 13 amino acids. Trimming cost V 10 bases and J 0 bases, with 12 bases left between them. The CDR3 DNA sequence: TGTGCCACCACGGCAGTCATGAACACTGAAGCTTTCTTT. Its protein is CATTAVMNTEAFF.

By its share, this clonotype is medium-sized. The chain uses TRBV6-6 and TRBJ1-1; unclear D gene. The CDR3 is 11 residues long. CDR1 and CDR2 (germline): MNHNY, SVGAGI (reference sequence). V lost 7 bases and J lost 5, with 8 bases in between. In nucleotides, the CDR3 is TGTGCCAGCACCGGGAAGACTGAAGCTTTCTTT. Translating gives CASTGKTEAFF.

This sequence joins TRBV28 and TRBJ1-4, with no clear D. Germline CDR1 MDHEN, CDR2 SYDVKM. V lost 5 bases to trimming and J lost 0 bases, with 7 bases between them. The CDR3 runs 14 residues. The CDR3, as DNA: TGTGCCAGCAGTGATGCTGCAACTAATGAAAAACTGTTTTTT. It translates to CASSDAATNEKLFF.

This rearrangement joins TRBV6-5 to TRBJ2-5, with D possibly being TRBD2 (6 bases). CDR3 size: 14 residues. Between the trimmed V and J ends, which lost 2 bases and 4 bases, there was a span of 11 bases. From germline, CDR1 is MNHEY and CDR2 SVGAGI. CDR3 amino acids: CASSYGGIGETQYF. The CDR3 region has the DNA TGTGCCAGCAGTTACGGGGGGATAGGAGAGACCCAGTACTTC.

The CDR3 loop reads CASSYYTEAFF. CDR3 DNA sequence: TGTGCCAGCAGTTACTACACTGAAGCTTTCTTT. The rearrangement uses TRBV6-5 and TRBJ1-1; D not certain. Germline CDR1 and CDR2: MNHEY and SVGAGI. V was trimmed by 1 base and J by 3 bases, leaving 0 bases between them. CDR3 length: 11 residues.

This clonotype was counted ten times or more. The V call is TRBV6-5, the J call TRBJ1-1; maybe TRBD1 (5 bases). The V gene lost 6 bases and the J gene lost 2 bases, with 19 bases spanning the gap. Germline V gives CDR1 MNHEY, CDR2 SVGAGI. The CDR3 has 16 amino acids. DNA of the CDR3: TGTGCCAGCAGCCGGACAATGGTACCCCTCAACACTGAAGCTTTCTTT. Its protein is CASSRTMVPLNTEAFF.

Concerning this clonotype itself: Its ends do not fully match the called genes, so a read error is possible. The rearrangement uses TRBV6-2 or TRBV6-3 and TRBJ2-7; D is undetermined. Germline CDR1 is MNHEY and CDR2 is SVGEGT. The CDR3 totals 12 residues. The CDR3 sequence is CASSPASFEQYF. CDR3 coding DNA: TGTGCCAGCAGTCCTGCCTCCTTCGAGCAGTACTTC.

The sample holds a few counts of this clonotype. The chain has TRBV11-2 and TRBJ2-2; TRBD1 aligns across 7 bases. V lost 5 bases to trimming and J lost 0 bases; unmatched junction nucleotides: 3. The CDR3 is 15 residues long. Germline CDR1 SGHAT, CDR2 FQNNGV. The CDR3 here is CASSNRGSNTGELFF. In DNA, the CDR3 is TGTGCCAGCAGCAACAGGGGATCGAACACCGGGGAGCTGTTTTTT.

This clonotype showed up just a few times. The V call is TRBV5-4, the J call TRBJ2-5; D is perhaps TRBD1 (6 bases). The CDR3 totals 14 residues. Trimming left V 5 bases short and J 2 bases short, with 13 bases between. CDR1 and CDR2 (germline): SGHNT, YYREEE (reference sequence). As DNA, the CDR3 is TGTGCCAGCAGGGGGGAGCAGGGGCAAGAGACCCAGTACTTC. Its protein product is CASRGEQGQETQYF. The whole variable domain, remainder taken from reference TRBV5-4 and TRBJ2-5, is ETGVTQSPTHLIKTRGQQVTLRCSSQSGHNTVSWYQQALGQGPQFIFQYYREEENGRGNFPPRFSGLQFPNYSSELNVNALELDDSALYLCASRGEQGQETQYFGPGTRLLVL.

This chain joins TRBV5-4 and TRBJ2-1, with 7 bases lining up with TRBD1. Trimming removed 1 base from V and 9 bases from J; junction bases left unmatched: 4. Looked up from germline, CDR1 is SGHNT and CDR2 is YYREEE (reference sequence). The CDR3 is 13 amino acids. The CDR3 DNA reads TGTGCCAGCAGCTTGCGACAGGGCGGTGAGCAGTTCTTC. Protein sequence: CASSLRQGGEQFF.

This clonotype qualifies as medium-sized (0.01 to 0.1%). This chain connects TRBV18 to TRBJ1-1; possible D gene TRBD1, 5 bases. There are 15 residues in the CDR3. The V end was cut by 0 bases, the J end by 4 bases, with 12 bases between. CDR1 and CDR2 (germline): KGHSH, LQKENI. In nucleotides, the CDR3 is TGTGCCAGCTCACCACCGGGACTTCCAGGCACTGAAGCTTTCTTT. Amino acid sequence: CASSPPGLPGTEAFF.